This T cell receptor (beta chain) was profiled in a study of cytomegalovirus exposure and HLA in healthy donors. At the level of the study: In a later analysis, the roughly 120 validation repertoires were reported to have used the same platform as the 550 to 850 first-cohort repertoires.

The V and J ends lost 0 bases and 3 bases, in that order; junction bases with no gene match: 8. CDR1 and CDR2 from the germline V gene are SGDLS and YYNGEE. The CDR3 covers 17 residues. Findings and caveats of the study: Some TCR beta chains (164 of them) were listed as cytomegalovirus-associated. High specificity and sensitivity for cytomegalovirus status were reported for the classifier.

The donors formed part of the roughly 110-subject validation cohort, distinct from the approximately 670-subject first cohort. Assay used: immunoSEQ multiplex PCR; TCRdb lists only in-frame clones, some missing. The sample records 200,000 to 300,000 clones, around 91% being singletons. About this clone: Its matching antigen is unknown.

The specimen sequenced was PBMCs. This receptor was obtained from a woman aged 25 to 39 in good health and CMV-seronegative. The chain uses TRBV9 and TRBJ2-2; the match to TRBD1 covers 7 bases. The CDR3 DNA reads as TGTGCCAGCAGCGTAGGTAGAGGAACAGGGGACACCGGGGAGCTGTTTTTT. This gives the protein CASSVGRGTGDTGELFF.